A single T cell receptor beta chain is shown here with its context. Its antigen is unknown. This record comes from a study of blood T cells in healthy people across ages. A J-beta primer mix and a sample-barcoded 5' primer were used in a second PCR of about 7 to 11 cycles. Sequencing of every sample gave 3 million or more CDR3-containing paired-end reads. MiXCR, run by TCRdb on the 5' RACE reads, gives a single entry per CDR3 protein. The sample shows 910,000 or so distinct CDR3 sequences, about 51% of them seen only once. The CDR3 is 15 amino acids. Germline V gives CDR1 LGHNA, CDR2 YNFKEQ. Trimming removed 5 bases at V and 2 bases at J, with 15 bases between. Whole-study findings and limits: Naive CD4+ cells and diversity were both higher in long-lived donors than in aged donors.

The sample consisted of blood. The genes are TRBV4-2 and TRBJ2-5; no firm D call. This receptor was identified in a woman between 55 and 75 years old in good health. The CDR3 DNA follows: TGTGCCAGCAGCGGCCCGTCGGCGAGGCAAGAGACCCAGTACTTC. This codes for CASSGPSARQETQYF.